Following are 19 T cell receptor beta chains from one sample sequenced in a study of T cells in tumors after PD-1 blockade. TCRdb's table, derived via immunoSEQ multiplex PCR, lists solely in-frame clones and lacks some. The top ten clones hold roughly 25% of a sample with about 19,000 clones, roughly 80% of them seen once. This material consisted of PBMCs, taken after anti-PD-1 therapy. The receptors shown here come from a human donor with advanced basal cell or squamous cell carcinoma (not recorded which).

The chain recombines TRBV15 with TRBJ1-2, with D unresolved. V lost 0 bases and J lost 4, with 9 bases in between. Germline CDR1 is LNHNV and CDR2 is YYDKDF (reference sequence). The CDR3 totals 14 residues. The chain's CDR3 is CATSRDRAGYGYTF. CDR3 sequence (DNA): TGTGCCACCAGCAGAGATAGGGCAGGCTATGGCTACACCTTC.

The V gene is TRBV5-4, the J gene TRBJ2-4; D possibly corresponds to TRBD1 (6 bases). V dropped 0 bases and J dropped 7 bases, with 17 bases sitting between them. This CDR3 has 16 residues. Per germline, CDR1 SGHNT and CDR2 YYREEE (reference sequence). CDR3 bases: TGTGCCAGCAGCTTGGGCGGTGGGGGCAGATGGAACATTCAGTACTTC. Its protein is CASSLGGGGRWNIQYF.

The genes are TRBV5-6 and TRBJ1-2; D is possibly TRBD1 (6 bases). In germline, CDR1 is SGHDT, CDR2 YYEEEE. V dropped 4 bases and J dropped 1 base, with 20 bases sitting between them. The CDR3 extends over 17 amino acids. The CDR3 coding sequence is TGTGCCAGCAGCGGATTTCAGGAGGGGGGCTATAACTATGGCTACACCTTC. Translating gives CASSGFQEGGYNYGYTF.

This clone counts as medium-sized. The CDR3 DNA follows: TGTGCCAGCAGTCCACTCGGGACAGGGAACTTCGAGCAGTACTTC. As protein: CASSPLGTGNFEQYF. The genes are TRBV5-8 and TRBJ2-7, with TRBD1 matching over 9 bases. This CDR3 comprises 15 residues. CDR1 and CDR2 from the germline V gene are SGHTS and YDEGEE. V lost 5 bases to trimming and J lost 6 bases; unmatched junction nucleotides: 12.

The chain is built from TRBV5-1 and TRBJ2-7; D is perhaps TRBD1 or TRBD2 (6 bases each). Trimming cost V 2 bases and J 3 bases, with 12 bases left between them. CDR1 SGHRS and CDR2 YFSETQ come from the germline V gene. The CDR3 spans 14 residues. The CDR3 nucleotides read TGCGCCAGCAGCTTTGGGGGGCCGGTCTACGAGCAGTACTTC. Amino acid sequence: CASSFGGPVYEQYF.

The V and J genes are TRBV24-1 and TRBJ2-5, with 8 bases lining up with TRBD1. V lost 9 bases, J lost 5 bases, and 19 bases stayed unmatched. The CDR3 runs 17 residues. The V gene's germline CDR1 is KGHDR and CDR2 SFDVKD. The CDR3 region has the DNA TGTGCCACCCGACGATTCGACAGGGGACATTATCGGGAGACCCAGTACTTC. It codes for CATRRFDRGHYRETQYF.

The CDR3: CASSTGQGAFDTQYF. CDR3 in DNA: TGTGCCAGTAGCACGGGACAGGGGGCGTTTGATACGCAGTATTTT. The rearrangement uses TRBV19 and TRBJ2-3; 12 bases are shared with TRBD1. The CDR3 extends over 15 amino acids. The V gene's germline CDR1 is LNHDA and CDR2 SQIVND (reference sequence). V lost 6 bases to trimming and J lost 6 bases; unmatched junction nucleotides: 7. Drawing the rest from reference TRBV19 and TRBJ2-3, the complete variable domain is DGGITQSPKYLFRKEGQNVTLSCEQNLNHDAMYWYRQDPGQGLRLIYYSQIVNDFQKGDIAEGYSVSREKKESFPLTVTSAQKNPTAFYLCASSTGQGAFDTQYFGPGTRLTVL.

This clone is termed large. One junction end does not reproduce the germline sequence, and a read error may be involved. The gene calls are TRBV7-9 and TRBJ2-5, with D maybe TRBD2 (6 bases). The CDR3 extends over 14 amino acids. Germline loops: CDR1 SEHNR, CDR2 FQNEAQ (reference sequence). The CDR3 is CASSPSETRRVIHF. In DNA, the CDR3 is TGTGCCAGCAGCCCCTCCGAGACACGGAGGGTCATACACTTC.

The rearrangement uses TRBV3-1 (or the pseudogene TRBV3-2) and TRBJ2-3, with 13 bases matching TRBD2. Unmatched junction bases numbered 7, after V lost 5 bases and J lost 5 bases. CDR3 length: 16 residues. Germline V CDR1 and CDR2: LGHDT, YNNKEL (reference sequence). The CDR3 DNA reads TGTGCCAGCAGCTCGGGACTAGCGGGATTTAGAGATACGCAGTATTTT. As protein: CASSSGLAGFRDTQYF.

The V and J genes are TRBV4-1 and TRBJ2-4, with D tentatively TRBD1 (5 bases). This CDR3 has 14 residues. Germline assignment: CDR1 MGHRA and CDR2 YSYEKL. V was pared by 3 bases and J by 8 bases, with 14 bases between. DNA for the CDR3: TGCGCCAGCAGCCACCAAGGGTCCAGGGACATTCAGTACTTC. As protein: CASSHQGSRDIQYF.

This rearrangement joins TRBV19 to TRBJ1-5; no clear D gene. Trimming pared 2 bases from V and 4 bases from J, leaving 9 bases between. The CDR3 runs to 14 residues. Germline loops: CDR1 LNHDA, CDR2 SQIVND (reference sequence). The CDR3 bases are TGTGCCAGTAGTATAATGGGCGAGAATCAGCCCCAGCATTTT. Translating gives CASSIMGENQPQHF.

The V call is TRBV6-5, the J call TRBJ2-4; perhaps D is TRBD1 or TRBD2 (5 bases each). The CDR3 sequence is 14 residues long. V was pared by 6 bases and J by 6 bases, with 15 bases between. CDR1 and CDR2 (germline): MNHEY, SVGAGI. The CDR3 DNA sequence: TGTGCCAGCAGCCGCAGGGACGGATTAAACATTCAGTACTTC. Amino acid sequence: CASSRRDGLNIQYF.

V gene TRBV24-1 combines with J gene TRBJ2-5; D is undetermined. Germline V gives CDR1 KGHDR, CDR2 SFDVKD. Between the trimmed V and J ends, which lost 2 bases and 2 bases, there was a span of 14 bases. The CDR3 has 16 residues. The CDR3 DNA follows: TGTGCCACCAGTGATTCCCGTAACTTCGAACAAGAGACCCAGTACTTC. It yields the protein CATSDSRNFEQETQYF.

The gene calls are TRBV10-2 and TRBJ2-4; D is tentatively TRBD1 or TRBD2 (5 bases each). Trimming removed 3 bases at V and 1 base at J, with 13 bases between. CDR1 and CDR2 (germline): WSHSY, SAAADI. CDR3 length equals 16 residues. CDR3 bases: TGCGCCAGCAGTGATGCAGGGACGGCTGCCAAAAACATTCAGTACTTC. Protein sequence: CASSDAGTAAKNIQYF.

The gene calls are TRBV9 and TRBJ2-3, with D unresolved. V was trimmed by 0 bases and J by 2 bases, leaving 10 bases between them. There are 15 residues in the CDR3. Germline CDR1 is SGDLS and CDR2 is YYNGEE. Written as DNA, the CDR3 is TGTGCCAGCAGCGTAGCGGGCGGCTACACAGATACGCAGTATTTT. Its protein product is CASSVAGGYTDTQYF.

This chain joins TRBV10-3 and TRBJ1-1; D possibly corresponds to TRBD1 (6 bases). Germline V lookup: CDR1 ENHRY, CDR2 SYGVKD. CDR3 size: 15 residues. Trimming took off 3 bases at V and 8 bases at J, with 19 bases between the two ends. CDR3 in amino acids: CAISDPAGRTAEAFF. The CDR3 DNA follows: TGTGCCATCAGTGATCCCGCAGGACGGACAGCAGAAGCTTTCTTT.

The chain recombines TRBV2 with TRBJ2-5; either TRBD1 or TRBD2 may supply D (5 bases each). The germline CDR1 and CDR2 sequences are SNHLY and FYNNEI. V lost 6 bases, J lost 7 bases, and 18 bases lay in between. This CDR3 contains 14 residues. This CDR3 is CASRWDGGVGTQYF. The DNA of the CDR3 is TGTGCCAGCAGATGGGACGGAGGTGTCGGGACCCAGTACTTC.

The CDR3 nucleotides are TGTGCCAGCAGTTTGATAGGGGGTCAGCCCCAGCATTTT. It codes for CASSLIGGQPQHF. This chain joins TRBV12-3 or TRBV12-4 and TRBJ1-5; a weak D match, TRBD1 (6 bases). Trimming removed 3 bases from V and 6 bases from J, with 9 bases in between. The CDR3 contains 13 residues.

In this sample, this clone is medium-sized. The J gene is TRBJ2-3, the V gene TRBV7-2; TRBD2 aligns across 12 bases. The ends lost 5 bases at V and 6 bases at J; junction bases unmatched: 12. The CDR3 extends over 17 amino acids. Germline-derived CDR1 and CDR2 are SGHTA and FQGNSA. The CDR3 reads CASSRGILAGGLDTQYF. The CDR3 DNA follows: TGTGCCAGCAGCAGAGGGATCCTAGCGGGAGGGCTCGATACGCAGTATTTT.